What follows are 20 T cell receptor beta chains derived from one specimen sequenced in a study of T-cell memory formation after mild COVID-19. A single record per CDR3 protein comes from TCRdb applying MiXCR to the 5' RACE reads. The sample consists of 350,000 to 500,000 distinct CDR3 sequences, over 15% of them appearing once. Sequenced: PBMCs or a T cell subset sorted from them (not recorded which). The receptors originated from a man aged 18 to 35 who had mild COVID-19 (a few samples of this study predate the infection). Cell type and time point are not known.

The chain uses TRBV6-5 and TRBJ2-4, with unresolved D. V lost 5 bases and J lost 4, with 18 bases in between. The CDR3 is 16 amino acids. Germline V gene lookup returns CDR1 MNHEY and CDR2 SVGAGI. The CDR3 nucleotides read TGTGCCAGCAGTCCCACCGCCGCGCCTATAAAAAACATTCAGTACTTC. Translated, it gives CASSPTAAPIKNIQYF.

In its sample, this clonotype was seen many times. This chain uses TRBV7-2 with TRBJ2-1; D is unresolved. The CDR3 extends over 12 amino acids. Trimming shortened V by 5 bases and J by 16 bases, and 18 bases separated the two germline ends. The germline gives CDR1 SGHTA, CDR2 FQGNSA. The CDR3 region has the DNA TGTGCCAGCAGCAGTGCGACAACCCCCGTATTCTTC. This encodes CASSSATTPVFF. The variable domain in full, with the rest retrieved from reference TRBV7-2 and TRBJ2-1, is GAGVSQSPSNKVTEKGKDVELRCDPISGHTALYWYRQSLGQGLEFLIYFQGNSAPDKSGLPSDRFSAERTGGSVSTLTIQRTQQEDSAVYLCASSSATTPVFFGPGTRLTVL.

This clonotype was recorded a few times. The chain carries TRBV20-1 and TRBJ2-5, with 8 bases that match TRBD2. CDR3 length: 16 residues. The germline CDR1 and CDR2 sequences are DFQATT and SNEGSKA (reference sequence). The junction had 14 bases not matched to a gene; V was cut back by 3 bases and J by 5 bases. The CDR3 sequence: CSARETSGERGETQYF. The DNA for the CDR3 is TGCAGTGCTAGGGAAACATCGGGGGAGCGGGGGGAGACCCAGTACTTC.

This chain joins TRBV4-3 and TRBJ2-7, with 9 bases lining up with TRBD2. With 0 bases clipped from V and 4 bases from J, the junction kept 13 bases outside the gene matches. The germline V gene encodes CDR1 LGHNA and CDR2 YSLEER. This CDR3 spans 18 amino acids. The CDR3 region has the DNA TGCGCCAGCAGCCAAGATTTGGCTAGCGGGGACTTGTCGTACGAGCAGTACTTC. This sequence encodes CASSQDLASGDLSYEQYF.

This clonotype was seen only a few times. This sequence joins TRBV21-1 and TRBJ1-3; TRBD1, the D gene given by the table, was not confirmed from the DNA. TRBV21-1 is shown as a pseudogene. The CDR3 loop spans 17 amino acids. The chain's CDR3 is CASSKGTGGSSGNTIYF. CDR3 nucleotide sequence: TGTGCCAGCAGCAAAGGAACAGGGGGATCGTCTGGAAACACCATATATTTT.

The sample holds a few counts of this clonotype. The V and J genes are TRBV5-4 and TRBJ2-1; D is unclear. Between the trimmed V and J ends, which lost 5 bases and 0 bases, there was a span of 12 bases. The CDR3 covers 15 residues. CDR1 is SGHNT and CDR2 is YYREEE in the germline V gene (reference sequence). The CDR3 loop is CASRPNYPSYNEQFF. CDR3 nucleotides: TGTGCCAGCAGGCCGAACTACCCCTCCTACAATGAGCAGTTCTTC.

The chain joins TRBV11-3 to TRBJ2-1, with 8 bases lining up with TRBD2. In germline, CDR1 is SGHNT, CDR2 YENEEA. V lost 5 bases, J lost 5 bases, and 11 bases stayed unmatched. CDR3 size: 16 residues. The DNA of the CDR3 is TGTGCCAGCAGCCGGAGGTCAGCGGGGGTGAACAATGAGCAGTTCTTC. It yields the protein CASSRRSAGVNNEQFF.

The CDR3 is CSAKNRVGQETQYF. The CDR3 DNA follows: TGCAGTGCTAAGAACCGCGTCGGGCAAGAGACCCAGTACTTC. V usage is TRBV20-1 and J usage is TRBJ2-5; D is undetermined. This CDR3 region has 14 residues. V was clipped by 4 bases and J by 2 bases, with 14 bases between them. From germline, CDR1 is DFQATT and CDR2 SNEGSKA (reference sequence).

V usage is TRBV5-1 and J usage is TRBJ2-3; no definite D call. Trimming removed 0 bases from V and 2 bases from J, with 7 bases in between. CDR1 is SGHRS and CDR2 is YFSETQ in the germline V gene. The CDR3 extends over 14 amino acids. Written as DNA, the CDR3 is TGCGCCAGCAGCTTGGGTAGATACACAGATACGCAGTATTTT. Protein product: CASSLGRYTDTQYF.

The DNA of the CDR3 is TGCGCCAGCAGCTCCAGGGGACAGGAGCAGTACTTC. Translated, it gives CASSSRGQEQYF. This chain links TRBV5-1 with TRBJ2-7; 7 nucleotides align to TRBD1. Germline V CDR1 and CDR2: SGHRS, YFSETQ. V lost 3 bases and J lost 7; bases outside the gene matches: 4. There are 12 residues in the CDR3.

CDR3 region: CASSERTSVDTQYF. CDR3 in DNA: TGTGCCAGCAGTGAACGCACTAGCGTAGATACGCAGTATTTT. V is TRBV25-1 and J is TRBJ2-3; TRBD2 matches at 7 bases. J lost 5 bases, V lost 2 bases, and 4 bases had no gene match. CDR1 and CDR2 (germline): MGHDK, SYGVNS. The CDR3 has 14 residues.

This clonotype was seen only a few times. The chain uses TRBV7-9 and TRBJ2-3; 7 nucleotides match TRBD1. The CDR3 length is 16 residues. Germline CDR1 reads SEHNR; CDR2 reads FQNEAQ (reference sequence). With V trimmed by 5 bases and J by 2 bases, 10 bases remained unmatched. CDR3: CASSTGSDRTTDTQYF. The CDR3 bases are TGTGCCAGCAGCACTGGGTCGGACAGGACCACAGATACGCAGTATTTT.

The J gene is TRBJ2-5, the V gene TRBV9; D possibly uses TRBD1 or TRBD2 (5 bases each). The germline gives CDR1 SGDLS, CDR2 YYNGEE. This CDR3 has 13 amino acids. V lost 4 bases, J lost 7 bases, and 14 bases lay in between. CDR3 in DNA: TGTGCCAGCAGCTTGCCCCCTGGGGGGACCCAGTACTTC. Its protein is CASSLPPGGTQYF.

This clonotype was found many times. The chain combines TRBV7-2 with TRBJ2-3; no clear D. CDR1 SGHTA and CDR2 FQGNSA come from the germline V gene. The ends were cut back, 6 bases at V and 2 bases at J, with 6 bases in the middle. The CDR3 consists of 12 residues. In DNA, the CDR3 is TGTGCCAGCAGTTCATACACAGATACGCAGTATTTT. Encoded protein: CASSSYTDTQYF.

The CDR3 sequence: CASNHGTAANYGYTF. Here the CDR3 DNA reads TGTGCCAGCAACCACGGGACAGCAGCTAACTATGGCTACACCTTC. The chain uses TRBV12-3 or TRBV12-4 and TRBJ1-2, with TRBD1 matching 7 bases. The junction had 8 bases not matched to a gene; V was cut back by 7 bases and J by 0 bases. The CDR3 length is 15 residues.

A few counts support this clonotype. This chain uses TRBV7-9 with TRBJ2-3; D is unclear. The germline V gene has CDR1 SEHNR and CDR2 FQNEAQ (reference sequence). With 5 bases removed from V and 6 bases from J, the gap between germline ends came to 12 bases. The CDR3 runs to 13 residues. CDR3 DNA: TGTGCCAGCAGCCTCGAGATAGTGGATACGCAGTATTTT. Amino acid sequence: CASSLEIVDTQYF.

At least ten counts were recorded for this clonotype. The chain couples TRBV6-6 to TRBJ2-7; D might be TRBD1 or TRBD2, each matching 5 bases. Between the trimmed V and J ends, which lost 2 bases and 6 bases, there was a span of 20 bases. The CDR3 contains 16 residues. Germline CDR1 is MNHNY and CDR2 is SVGAGI (reference sequence). Written as DNA, the CDR3 is TGTGCCAGCAGTTACCACTACTTTGGGACGGTTCCCGAGCAGTACGTC. Protein product: CASSYHYFGTVPEQYV.

The rearrangement links TRBV4-1 to TRBJ2-1; D gene ambiguous. Trimming pared 0 bases from V and 8 bases from J, leaving 14 bases between. The CDR3 has 15 residues. Germline lookup yields CDR1 MGHRA and CDR2 YSYEKL. CDR3 residues: CASSQDGLEGYEQFF. The CDR3 region has the DNA TGCGCCAGCAGCCAAGATGGTCTAGAAGGGTATGAGCAGTTCTTC.

In its sample, this clonotype was seen many times. The V call is TRBV7-8, the J call TRBJ2-1, with 14 nucleotides matching TRBD2. Germline V gene lookup returns CDR1 SGHVS and CDR2 FQNEAQ. With V trimmed by 4 bases and J by 8 bases, 4 bases remained unmatched. This CDR3 is built from 15 residues. This CDR3 reads CASSSPGLAGDEQFF. In DNA form, the CDR3 reads TGTGCCAGCAGCTCACCGGGACTAGCGGGGGATGAGCAGTTCTTC.

The chain uses TRBV4-1 and TRBJ2-5, with TRBD2 identical over 10 bases. After removal of 4 bases from V and 5 bases from J, the junction contained 13 bases not matched to a gene. CDR1 MGHRA and CDR2 YSYEKL come from the germline V gene. This CDR3 has 17 amino acids. The CDR3 here is CASSPHYSGGYRETQYF. In DNA form, the CDR3 reads TGCGCCAGCAGCCCGCACTATAGCGGGGGGTATCGGGAGACCCAGTACTTC.